This T cell receptor beta chain was identified during a study of metastatic and nonmetastatic thyroid tumors. As for the study in general: Both malignant and benign thyroid patients supplied peripheral blood and tumor or nodule tissue samples, across which the repertoires of these patients were then compared.

Authors' methods: A papillary thyroid cancer distant-metastasis classifier was built from CDR3 differences across clinicopathological groups. With MiXCR, TCRdb called clones anew from the PCR reads. These V and J calls rely on TCRdb rather than the paper's analysis. The data contain about 40,000 clones, roughly 13% of them singletons. General observations from the study: Compared with benign nodules, malignant thyroid tumors were reported to have significantly higher TCR beta diversity in both blood and tumor.

This CDR3 has 10 residues. Germline V gene lookup returns CDR1 SNHLY and CDR2 FYNNEI. Prior to thyroid surgery, none of the patients had received any treatment. As concerns this clone: Antigen specificity is unknown. A junction boundary mismatches the germline segment, possibly from a read error. This CDR3 is also generated by other DNA sequences in the sample.

Input material: blood. The sequence came from a female donor with papillary thyroid cancer or a benign thyroid nodule (not recorded which). Some clones in this sample may be carry-over from other donors' samples. The gene calls are TRBV2 and TRBJ2-7, with D hard to call. The CDR3 sequence is CASASYEQYF. The CDR3 DNA follows: TGCGCCAGCGCGTCCTACGAGCAGTACTTC.